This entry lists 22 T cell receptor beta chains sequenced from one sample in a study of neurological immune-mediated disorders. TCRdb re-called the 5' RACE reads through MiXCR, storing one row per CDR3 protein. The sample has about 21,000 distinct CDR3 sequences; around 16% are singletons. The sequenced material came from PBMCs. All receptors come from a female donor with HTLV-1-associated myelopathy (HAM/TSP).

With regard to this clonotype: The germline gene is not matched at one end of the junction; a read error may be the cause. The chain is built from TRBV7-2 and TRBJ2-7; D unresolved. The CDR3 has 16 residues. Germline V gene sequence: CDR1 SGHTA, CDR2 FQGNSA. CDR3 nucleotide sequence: TGTGCCAGCAGGTTAGACCTGGGCTCAGGTGAGGACGAGCAGTACTTC. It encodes CASRLDLGSGEDEQYF.

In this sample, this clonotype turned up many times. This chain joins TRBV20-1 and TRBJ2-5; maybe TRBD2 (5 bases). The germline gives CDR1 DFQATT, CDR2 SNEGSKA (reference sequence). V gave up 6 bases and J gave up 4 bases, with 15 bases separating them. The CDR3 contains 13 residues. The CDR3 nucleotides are TGCAGTGCCCCGAAGCCCGAGGGAGAGACCCAGTACTTC. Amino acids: CSAPKPEGETQYF.

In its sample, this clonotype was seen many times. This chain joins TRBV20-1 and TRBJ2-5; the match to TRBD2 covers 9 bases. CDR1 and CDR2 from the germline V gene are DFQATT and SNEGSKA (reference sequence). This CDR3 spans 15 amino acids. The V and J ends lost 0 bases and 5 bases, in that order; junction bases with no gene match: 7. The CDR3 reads CSAREASGEVETQYF. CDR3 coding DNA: TGCAGTGCTAGAGAGGCTAGCGGGGAGGTCGAGACCCAGTACTTC.

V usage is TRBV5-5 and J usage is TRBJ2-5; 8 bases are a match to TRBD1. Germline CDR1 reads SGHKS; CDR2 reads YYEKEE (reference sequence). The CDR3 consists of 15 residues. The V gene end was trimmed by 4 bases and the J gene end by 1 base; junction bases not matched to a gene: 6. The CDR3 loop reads CASSGPGGRQETQYF. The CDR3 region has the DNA TGTGCCAGCAGCGGACCAGGGGGCCGCCAAGAGACCCAGTACTTC.

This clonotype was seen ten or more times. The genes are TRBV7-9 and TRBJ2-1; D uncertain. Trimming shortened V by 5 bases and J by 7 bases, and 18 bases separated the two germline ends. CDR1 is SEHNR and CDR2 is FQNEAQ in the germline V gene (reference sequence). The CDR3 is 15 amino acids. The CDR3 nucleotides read TGTGCCAGCAGCCCCTGGGGTTCCCCTAAGAATGAGCAGTTCTTC. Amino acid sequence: CASSPWGSPKNEQFF.

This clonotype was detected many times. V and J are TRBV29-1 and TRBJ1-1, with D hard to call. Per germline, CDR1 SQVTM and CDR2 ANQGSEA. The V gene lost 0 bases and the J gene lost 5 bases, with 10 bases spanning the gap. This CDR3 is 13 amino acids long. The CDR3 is CSVEDPRQTEAFF. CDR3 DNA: TGCAGCGTTGAAGATCCTCGGCAGACTGAAGCTTTCTTT.

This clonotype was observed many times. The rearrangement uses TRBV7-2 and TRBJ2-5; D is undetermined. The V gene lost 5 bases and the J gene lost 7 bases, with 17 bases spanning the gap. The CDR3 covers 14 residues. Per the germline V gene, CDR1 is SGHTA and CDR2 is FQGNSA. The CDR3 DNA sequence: TGTGCCAGCAGCCCAGAAGAAACGCCGGGGACCCAGTACTTC. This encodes CASSPEETPGTQYF.

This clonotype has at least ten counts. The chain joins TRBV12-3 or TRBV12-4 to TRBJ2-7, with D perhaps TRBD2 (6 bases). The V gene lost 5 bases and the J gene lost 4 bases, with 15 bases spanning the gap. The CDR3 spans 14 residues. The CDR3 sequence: CASSPHSGGYEQYF. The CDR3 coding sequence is TGTGCCAGCAGTCCGCACTCCGGGGGATACGAGCAGTACTTC.

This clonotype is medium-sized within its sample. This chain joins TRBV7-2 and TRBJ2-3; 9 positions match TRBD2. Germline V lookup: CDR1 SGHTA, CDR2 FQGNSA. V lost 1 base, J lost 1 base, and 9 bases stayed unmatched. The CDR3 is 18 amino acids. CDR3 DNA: TGTGCCAGCAGCTTAGGGGTAGCGGGGGCGCGGGGCACAGATACGCAGTATTTT. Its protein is CASSLGVAGARGTDTQYF. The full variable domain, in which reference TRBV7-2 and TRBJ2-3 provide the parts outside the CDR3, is GAGVSQSPSNKVTEKGKDVELRCDPISGHTALYWYRQSLGQGLEFLIYFQGNSAPDKSGLPSDRFSAERTGGSVSTLTIQRTQQEDSAVYLCASSLGVAGARGTDTQYFGPGTRLTVL.

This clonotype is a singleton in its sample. CDR3 region: CSAPDRGRSGDTQYF. The CDR3, as DNA: TGCAGTGCTCCGGACAGGGGGCGCTCTGGAGATACGCAGTATTTT. The V and J genes are TRBV20-1 and TRBJ2-3; 11 bases fit TRBD1. The germline gives CDR1 DFQATT, CDR2 SNEGSKA (reference sequence). The CDR3 length is 15 residues. Trimming removed 5 bases from V and 5 bases from J; junction bases left unmatched: 9.

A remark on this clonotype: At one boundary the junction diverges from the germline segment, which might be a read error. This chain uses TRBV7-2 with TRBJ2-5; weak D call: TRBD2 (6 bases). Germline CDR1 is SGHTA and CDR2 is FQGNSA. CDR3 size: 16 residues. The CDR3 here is CASSPPRAGPGETKYF. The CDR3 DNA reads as TGTGCCAGCAGCCCCCCCCGGGCGGGGCCTGGGGAGACCAAGTACTTC.

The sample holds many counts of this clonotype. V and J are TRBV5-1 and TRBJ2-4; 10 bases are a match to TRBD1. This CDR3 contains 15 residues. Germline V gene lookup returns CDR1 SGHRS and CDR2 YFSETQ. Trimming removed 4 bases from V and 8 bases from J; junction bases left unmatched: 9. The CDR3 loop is CASSRDRGESDIQYF. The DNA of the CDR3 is TGCGCCAGCAGCCGGGACAGGGGAGAGTCGGACATTCAGTACTTC.

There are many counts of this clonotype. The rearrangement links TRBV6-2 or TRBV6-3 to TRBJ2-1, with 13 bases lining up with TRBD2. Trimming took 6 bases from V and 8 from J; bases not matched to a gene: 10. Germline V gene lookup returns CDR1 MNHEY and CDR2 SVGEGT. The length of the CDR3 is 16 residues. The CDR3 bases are TGTGCCAGCAGACCCCAACTAGCGGGGGGGCGGGATGAGCAGTTCTTC. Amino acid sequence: CASRPQLAGGRDEQFF.

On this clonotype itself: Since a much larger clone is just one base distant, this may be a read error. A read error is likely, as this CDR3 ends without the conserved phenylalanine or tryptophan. The CDR3 sequence is CASSLAIAGEYQETQYI. CDR3 in DNA: TGTGCCAGCAGCTTAGCAATAGCGGGGGAGTACCAAGAGACCCAGTACATC. The chain carries TRBV7-9 and TRBJ2-5; 9 nucleotides agree with TRBD2. Looked up from germline, CDR1 is SEHNR and CDR2 is FQNEAQ (reference sequence). There are 17 residues in the CDR3. Trimming removed 0 bases from V and 0 bases from J; junction bases left unmatched: 5.

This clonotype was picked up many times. The CDR3 spells CASRATSGSYNEQFF. The CDR3 region has the DNA TGTGCCAGCAGAGCCACTAGCGGGAGTTACAATGAGCAGTTCTTC. The rearrangement uses TRBV12-3 or TRBV12-4 and TRBJ2-1, with TRBD2 identical over 11 bases. Losses at the gene ends were 6 bases for V and 4 bases for J; bases not matched to a gene: 5. The CDR3 runs 15 residues.

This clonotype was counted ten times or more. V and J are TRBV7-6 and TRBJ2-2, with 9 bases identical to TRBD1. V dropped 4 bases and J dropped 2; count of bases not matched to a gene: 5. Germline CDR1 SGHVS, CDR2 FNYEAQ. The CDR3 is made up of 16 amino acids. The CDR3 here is CASSSRDRVNTGELFF. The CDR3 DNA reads TGTGCCAGCAGCTCCCGGGACAGGGTAAACACCGGGGAGCTGTTTTTT.

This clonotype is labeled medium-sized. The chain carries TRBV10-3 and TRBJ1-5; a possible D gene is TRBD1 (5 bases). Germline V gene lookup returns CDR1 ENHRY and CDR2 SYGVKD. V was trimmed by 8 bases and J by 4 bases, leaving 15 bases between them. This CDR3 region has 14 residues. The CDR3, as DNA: TGTGCCATCGGGGGTGGTAAACAGAATCAGCCCCAGCATTTT. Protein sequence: CAIGGGKQNQPQHF.

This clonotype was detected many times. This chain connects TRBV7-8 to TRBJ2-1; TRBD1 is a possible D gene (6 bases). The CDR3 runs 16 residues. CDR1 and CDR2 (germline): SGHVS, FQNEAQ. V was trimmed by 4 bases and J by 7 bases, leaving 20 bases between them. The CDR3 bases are TGTGCCAGCAGCTCATACGTTGGACAGAGAAGTAATGAGCAGTTCTTC. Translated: CASSSYVGQRSNEQFF.

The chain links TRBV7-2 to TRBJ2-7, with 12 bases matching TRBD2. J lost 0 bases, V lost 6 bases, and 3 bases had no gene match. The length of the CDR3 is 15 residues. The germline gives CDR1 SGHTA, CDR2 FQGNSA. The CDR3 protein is CASRSGLAGSYEQYF. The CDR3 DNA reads TGTGCCAGCAGATCGGGACTAGCGGGCTCCTACGAGCAGTACTTC.

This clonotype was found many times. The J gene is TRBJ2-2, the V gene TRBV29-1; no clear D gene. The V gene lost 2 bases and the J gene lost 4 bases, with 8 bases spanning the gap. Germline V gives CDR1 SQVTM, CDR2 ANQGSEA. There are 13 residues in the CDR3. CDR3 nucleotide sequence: TGCAGCGTTGAAATAGTTTCCACCGGGGAGCTGTTTTTT. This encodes CSVEIVSTGELFF.

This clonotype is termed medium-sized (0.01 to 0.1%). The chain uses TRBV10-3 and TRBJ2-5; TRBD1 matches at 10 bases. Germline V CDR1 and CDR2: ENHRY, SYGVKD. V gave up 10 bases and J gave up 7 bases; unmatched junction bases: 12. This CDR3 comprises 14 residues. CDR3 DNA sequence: TGTGCCACGACGGCACCGGGACAGGGGACGACCCAGTACTTC. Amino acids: CATTAPGQGTTQYF.

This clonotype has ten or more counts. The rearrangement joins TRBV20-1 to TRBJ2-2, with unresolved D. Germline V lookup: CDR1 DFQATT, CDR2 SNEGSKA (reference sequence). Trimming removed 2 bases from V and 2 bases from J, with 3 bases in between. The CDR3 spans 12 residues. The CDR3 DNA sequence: TGCAGTGCTAGATTAAACACCGGGGAGCTGTTTTTT. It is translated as CSARLNTGELFF.